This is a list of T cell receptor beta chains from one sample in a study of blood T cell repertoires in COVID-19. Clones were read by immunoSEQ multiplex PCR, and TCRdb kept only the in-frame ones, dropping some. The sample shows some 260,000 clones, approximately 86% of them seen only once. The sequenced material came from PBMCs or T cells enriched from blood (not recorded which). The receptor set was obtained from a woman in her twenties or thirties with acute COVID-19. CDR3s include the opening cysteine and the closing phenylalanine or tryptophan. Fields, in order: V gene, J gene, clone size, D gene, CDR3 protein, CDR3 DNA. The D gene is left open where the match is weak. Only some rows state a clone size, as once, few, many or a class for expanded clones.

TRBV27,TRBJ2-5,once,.,CASSLVPGIQETQYF,TGTGCCAGCAGTTTAGTACCGGGAATCCAAGAGACCCAGTACTTC
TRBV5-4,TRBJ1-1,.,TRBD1,CASSTSGTGIGYTEAFF,TGTGCCAGCAGCACATCCGGGACAGGGATAGGTTACACTGAAGCTTTCTTT
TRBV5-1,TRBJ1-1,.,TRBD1,CASSLGLGWDSLNTEAFF,TGCGCCAGCAGCTTGGGCTTAGGGTGGGACAGTCTGAACACTGAAGCTTTCTTT
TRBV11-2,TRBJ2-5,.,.,CASSSSGAETQYF,TGTGCCAGCAGCTCTTCAGGGGCAGAGACCCAGTACTTC
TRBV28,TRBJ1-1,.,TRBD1,CASSHGTGPRMNTEAFF,TGTGCCAGCAGTCACGGGACAGGGCCTAGGATGAACACTGAAGCTTTCTTT
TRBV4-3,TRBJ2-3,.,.,CASSQDERADTQYF,TGCGCCAGCAGCCAAGATGAGCGAGCAGATACGCAGTATTTT
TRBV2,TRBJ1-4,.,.,CASMRVLEKLFF,TGTGCCAGCATGAGGGTATTAGAAAAACTGTTTTTT
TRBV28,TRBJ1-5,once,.,CASQGQTYSNQPQHF,TGTGCCAGCCAGGGACAAACATATAGCAATCAGCCCCAGCATTTT
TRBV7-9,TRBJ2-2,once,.,CASSFRVTGELFF,TGTGCCAGCAGCTTCAGGGTCACCGGGGAGCTGTTTTTT
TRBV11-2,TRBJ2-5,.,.,CASSLDRTLETQYF,TGTGCCAGCAGCTTAGATCGAACATTGGAGACCCAGTACTTC
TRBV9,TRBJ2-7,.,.,CASSVSDSIYEQYF,TGTGCCAGCAGCGTGTCGGACTCCATCTACGAGCAGTACTTC
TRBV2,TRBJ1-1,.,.,CASSVKGTLGTEAFF,TGTGCCAGCAGTGTCAAGGGGACACTAGGGACTGAAGCTTTCTTT
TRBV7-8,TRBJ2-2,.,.,CASSLQGIGGELFF,TGTGCCAGCAGCTTACAGGGGATAGGCGGGGAGCTGTTTTTT
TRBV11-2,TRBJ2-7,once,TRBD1,CASSLGRQGSYEQYF,TGTGCCAGCAGCTTAGGTCGACAGGGTTCCTACGAGCAGTACTTC
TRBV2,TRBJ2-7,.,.,CASSDRVHYEQYF,TGTGCCAGCAGTGACAGGGTCCACTACGAGCAGTACTTC
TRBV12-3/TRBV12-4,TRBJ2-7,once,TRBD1,CATRTGFQGEQYF,TGTGCCACCAGGACAGGGTTTCAGGGGGAGCAGTACTTC
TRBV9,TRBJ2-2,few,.,CASSVGSGSDGELFF,TGTGCCAGCAGCGTAGGGTCAGGCTCAGACGGGGAGCTGTTTTTT
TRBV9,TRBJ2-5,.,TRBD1,CASSATQGAGLETQYF,TGTGCCAGCAGCGCGACACAGGGGGCAGGATTGGAGACCCAGTACTTC
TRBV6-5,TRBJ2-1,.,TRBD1,CATALGQGYNEQFF,TGTGCCACAGCCTTGGGACAGGGGTACAATGAGCAGTTCTTC
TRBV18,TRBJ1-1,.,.,CASSPPAVNTEAFF,TGTGCCAGCTCACCACCGGCAGTTAACACTGAAGCTTTCTTT
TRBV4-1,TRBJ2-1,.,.,CASSLEGARYNEQFF,TGCGCCAGCAGCCTGGAGGGGGCGAGGTACAATGAGCAGTTCTTC
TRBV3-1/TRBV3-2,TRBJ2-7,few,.,CASSNTGHFLEQYF,TGTGCCAGCAGCAATACGGGACACTTTTTAGAGCAGTACTTC
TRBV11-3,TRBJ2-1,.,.,CASSLDQGRPNEQFF,TGTGCCAGCAGCTTAGATCAGGGCAGACCCAATGAGCAGTTCTTC
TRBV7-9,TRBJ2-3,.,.,CASSLEGRTDTQYF,TGTGCCAGCAGCCTTGAGGGGAGGACAGATACGCAGTATTTT
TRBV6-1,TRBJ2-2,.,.,CASSGLAEGPGGELFF,TGTGCCAGCAGTGGGTTGGCAGAGGGTCCCGGCGGGGAGCTGTTTTTT